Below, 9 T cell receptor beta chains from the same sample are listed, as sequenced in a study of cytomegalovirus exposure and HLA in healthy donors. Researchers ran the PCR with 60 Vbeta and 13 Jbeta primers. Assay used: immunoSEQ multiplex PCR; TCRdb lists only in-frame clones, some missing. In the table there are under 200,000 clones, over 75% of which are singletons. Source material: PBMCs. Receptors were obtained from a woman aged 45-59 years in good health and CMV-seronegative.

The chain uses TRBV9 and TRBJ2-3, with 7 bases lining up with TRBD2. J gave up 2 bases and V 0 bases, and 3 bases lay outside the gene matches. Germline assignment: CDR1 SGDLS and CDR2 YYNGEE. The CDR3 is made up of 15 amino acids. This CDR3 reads CASSVEGLLTDTQYF. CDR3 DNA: TGTGCCAGCAGCGTAGAGGGACTACTCACAGATACGCAGTATTTT.

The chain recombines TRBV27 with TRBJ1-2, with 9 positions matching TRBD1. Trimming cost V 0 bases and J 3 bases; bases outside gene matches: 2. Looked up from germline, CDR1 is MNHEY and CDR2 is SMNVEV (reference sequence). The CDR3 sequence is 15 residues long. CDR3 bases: TGTGCCAGCAGTTTATCAGACAGGGGGGACTATGGCTACACCTTC. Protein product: CASSLSDRGDYGYTF.

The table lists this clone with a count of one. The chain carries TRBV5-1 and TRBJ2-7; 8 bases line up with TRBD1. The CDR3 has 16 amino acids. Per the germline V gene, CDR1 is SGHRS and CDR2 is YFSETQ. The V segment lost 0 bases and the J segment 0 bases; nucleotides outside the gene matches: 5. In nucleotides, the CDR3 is TGCGCCAGCAGCTTGGGACCGACAGGGGCCTCCTACGAGCAGTACTTC. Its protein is CASSLGPTGASYEQYF.

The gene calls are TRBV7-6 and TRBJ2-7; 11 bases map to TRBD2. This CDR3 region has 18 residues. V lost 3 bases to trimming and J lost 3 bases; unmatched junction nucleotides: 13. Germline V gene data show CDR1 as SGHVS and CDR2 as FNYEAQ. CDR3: CASSFISGRGLAGYEQYF. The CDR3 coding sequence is TGTGCCAGCAGCTTCATCTCTGGACGCGGACTAGCGGGCTACGAGCAGTACTTC.

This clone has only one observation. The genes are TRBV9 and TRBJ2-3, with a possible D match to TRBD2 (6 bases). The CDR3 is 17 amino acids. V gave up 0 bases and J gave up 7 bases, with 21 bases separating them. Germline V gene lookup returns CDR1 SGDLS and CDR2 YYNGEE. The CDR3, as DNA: TGTGCCAGCAGCGTAGCTCCGGGGGATACGGGATTGAATACGCAGTATTTT. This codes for CASSVAPGDTGLNTQYF.

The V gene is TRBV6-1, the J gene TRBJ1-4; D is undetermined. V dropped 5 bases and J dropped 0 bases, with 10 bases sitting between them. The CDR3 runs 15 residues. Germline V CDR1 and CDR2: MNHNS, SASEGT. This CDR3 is CASSRIRATNEKLFF. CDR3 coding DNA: TGTGCCAGCAGTAGGATCCGGGCAACTAATGAAAAACTGTTTTTT.

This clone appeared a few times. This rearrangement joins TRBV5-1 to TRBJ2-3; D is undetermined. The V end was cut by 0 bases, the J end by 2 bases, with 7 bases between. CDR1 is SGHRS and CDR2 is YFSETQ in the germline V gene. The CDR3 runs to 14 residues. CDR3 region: CASSLVTPTDTQYF. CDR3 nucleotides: TGCGCCAGCAGCTTGGTGACACCCACAGATACGCAGTATTTT. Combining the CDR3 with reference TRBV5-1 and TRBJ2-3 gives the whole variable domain KAGVTQTPRYLIKTRGQQVTLSCSPISGHRSVSWYQQTPGQGLQFLFEYFSETQRNKGNFPGRFSGRQFSNSRSEMNVSTLELGDSALYLCASSLVTPTDTQYFGPGTRLTVL.

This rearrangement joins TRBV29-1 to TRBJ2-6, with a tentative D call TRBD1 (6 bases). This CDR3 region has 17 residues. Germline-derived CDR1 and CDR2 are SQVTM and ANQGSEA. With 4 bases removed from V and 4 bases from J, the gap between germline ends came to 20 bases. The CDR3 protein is CSVAGMHRVAGANVLTF. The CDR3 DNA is TGCAGCGTTGCGGGAATGCACAGGGTAGCCGGGGCCAACGTCCTGACTTTC.

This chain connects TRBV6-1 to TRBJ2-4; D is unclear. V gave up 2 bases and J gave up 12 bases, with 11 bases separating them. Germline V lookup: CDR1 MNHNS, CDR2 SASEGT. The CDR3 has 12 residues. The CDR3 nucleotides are TGTGCCAGCAGTGAAAGTGAGAGGTGTCAGTACTTC. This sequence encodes CASSESERCQYF.